The present entry profiles one T cell receptor beta chain with its context. There is no known antigen for this receptor. Qualities for individual bases were not recorded, and no much larger clone is one base off. This sample is part of a study of T-cell memory formation after mild COVID-19 (dated by TCRdb to 2020 to 2022). For context, the study as a whole: Most TCR sequence clusters were specific to one of the two donors. T-cell clones expanding and contracting after mild COVID-19 in a couple of donors were tracked by longitudinal TCRalpha and TCRbeta repertoire sequencing. The cohort was made up of two young adult volunteers, one female and one male, who were previously healthy.

Ficoll-Paque density gradient centrifugation was the method used to isolate PBMCs. Paper-wide results and their limitations: Only a couple of mild cases were covered by the study, and larger cohorts that include severe cases with pre-infection samples were considered necessary. Clones that contracted from day 15 to 85 showed balanced CD4/CD8 phenotypes, whereas a second wave of clones that expanded from day 15 to 37 leaned towards CD4+. SARS-CoV-2 specificity was not confirmed for the second-wave clones peaking on day 37. Contracting CD4+ clones were found mainly in CM and EM memory subsets, while CD8+ clones were enriched in EMRA. Some responding clones were detected in pre-infection memory, suggesting pre-existing cross-reactive memory T cells joined the SARS-CoV-2 response.

The CDR3 goes from the cysteine to the phenylalanine over 15 residues. Only the CDR3 portion is preserved as DNA: 45 bases, with reading frame beginning at the first base. Between the V and J ends, shortened by 6 bases and 0 bases respectively, the junction contains 14 bases. The germline V gene (reference sequence) supplies CDR1 LGHDT and CDR2 YNNKEL. TCRdb shows the sequencer as Illumina NovaSeq 6000. Using 5'RACE with constant-segment primers, TCRalpha and TCRbeta cDNA libraries were constructed, with sample barcodes and unique molecular identifiers added in the process. RNA was extracted from every sample with Trizol reagent. Amplification of the libraries took two PCR steps, and the second step added a second sample barcode plus Illumina TruSeq adapters. The libraries were sequenced on an Illumina NovaSeq using 2 x 150 bp paired-end reads. The authors processed their data as follows. The reads were demultiplexed and collapsed into UMI-guided consensus sequences using migec v1.2.7. Using mixcr v2.1.11, UMI consensuses were aligned to TRA and TRB V and J templates and then assembled into clonotypes. A clonotype was counted as expanded or contracted only when both edgeR and NoisET called the clonotype significant, with the noise models trained on biological replicates. For edgeR calls, a false discovery rate-adjusted p below 0.01 and a log2 fold-change threshold of 1 were applied. As an exploratory analysis of dynamics, PCA with hierarchical clustering was applied to max-normalized trajectories of the 1000 most abundant clonotypes. Separately sequenced CD4+ and CD8+ repertoires were used to assign the CD4 or CD8 phenotype of responding clones. TCRdb reprocessing: public reads trimmed at Q25 with fastp, clones called with MiXCR, in-frame beta chains kept. A single entry per CDR3 protein holds the most common genes and DNA from its merged rows. TCRdb, rather than the study authors, made the V and J calls. Present in this sample are hundreds of thousands of distinct CDR3 sequences, roughly 18% of which were seen just once. Of the sample, more than 10% falls within the top ten clones.

The TCR comes from an adult woman who had mild COVID-19 (a few samples of this study predate the infection). The sample titles of this study are shuffled in the database, so cell type and time point are left out; the donor was told from shared clones. The material sequenced was PBMCs or a T cell subset sorted from them (not recorded which). The sequence is built from TRBV3-1 and TRBJ1-1; there is no confident call for the D gene. This receptor carries the CDR3 CASRSRPHLNTEAFF. The DNA reads as follows: TGTGCCAGCAGAAGTCGACCCCATTTGAACACTGAAGCTTTCTTT.